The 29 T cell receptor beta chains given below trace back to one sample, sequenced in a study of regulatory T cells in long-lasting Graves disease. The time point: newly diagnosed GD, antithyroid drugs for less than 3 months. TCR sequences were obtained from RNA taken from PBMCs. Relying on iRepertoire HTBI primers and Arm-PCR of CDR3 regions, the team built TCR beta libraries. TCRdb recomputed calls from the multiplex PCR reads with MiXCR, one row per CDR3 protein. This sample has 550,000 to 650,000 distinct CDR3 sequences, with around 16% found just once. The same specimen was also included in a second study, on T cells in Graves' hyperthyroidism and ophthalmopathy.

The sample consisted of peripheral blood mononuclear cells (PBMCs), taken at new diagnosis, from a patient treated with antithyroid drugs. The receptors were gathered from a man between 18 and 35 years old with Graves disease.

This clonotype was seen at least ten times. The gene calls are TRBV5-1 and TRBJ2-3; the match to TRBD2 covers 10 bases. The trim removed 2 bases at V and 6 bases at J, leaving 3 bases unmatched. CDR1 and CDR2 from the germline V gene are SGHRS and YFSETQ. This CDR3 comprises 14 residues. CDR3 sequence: CASSFASGSDTQYF. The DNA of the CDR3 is TGCGCCAGCAGCTTTGCTAGCGGGAGCGATACGCAGTATTTT.

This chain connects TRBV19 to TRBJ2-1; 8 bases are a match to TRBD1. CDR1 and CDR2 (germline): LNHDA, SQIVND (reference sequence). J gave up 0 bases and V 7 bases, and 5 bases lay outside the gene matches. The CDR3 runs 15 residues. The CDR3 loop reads CASIRQGSSYNEQFF. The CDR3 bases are TGTGCCAGTATCCGACAGGGGAGCTCCTACAATGAGCAGTTCTTC.

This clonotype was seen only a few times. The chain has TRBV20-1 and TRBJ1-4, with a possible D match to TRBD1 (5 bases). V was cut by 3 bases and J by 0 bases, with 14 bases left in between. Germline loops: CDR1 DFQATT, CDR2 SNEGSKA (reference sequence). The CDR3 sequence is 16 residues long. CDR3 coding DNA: TGCAGTGCTAGTTCCCAGGGAAGAACAACTAATGAAAAACTGTTTTTT. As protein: CSASSQGRTTNEKLFF.

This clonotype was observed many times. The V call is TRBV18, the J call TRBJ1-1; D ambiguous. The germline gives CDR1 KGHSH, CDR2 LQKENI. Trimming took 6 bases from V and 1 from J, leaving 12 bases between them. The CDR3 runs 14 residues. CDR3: CASSYGRGNTEAFF. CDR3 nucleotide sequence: TGTGCCAGCTCCTACGGACGGGGGAACACTGAAGCTTTCTTT.

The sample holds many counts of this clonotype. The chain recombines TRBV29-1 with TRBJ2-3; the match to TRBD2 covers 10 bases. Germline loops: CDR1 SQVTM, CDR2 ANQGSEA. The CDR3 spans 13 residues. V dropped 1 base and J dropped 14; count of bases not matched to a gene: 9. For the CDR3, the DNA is TGCAGCGTTGAAGCCAGACTAGCGGGTATGGTGTATTTT. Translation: CSVEARLAGMVYF.

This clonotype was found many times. The DNA of the CDR3 is TGTGCCAGCAGCTTAGTTGGCGCTGAAGCTTTCTTT. It is translated as CASSLVGAEAFF. The gene calls are TRBV7-9 and TRBJ1-1; D unresolved. Germline values: CDR1 SEHNR, CDR2 FQNEAQ (reference sequence). With 1 base removed from V and 6 bases from J, the gap between germline ends came to 6 bases. The CDR3 extends over 12 amino acids.

DNA for the CDR3: TGTGCCAGCAGTTACGTCCAGCGGGAGATGAATGAGCAGTTCTTC. It encodes CASSYVQREMNEQFF. The chain is built from TRBV6-5 and TRBJ2-1; 8 nucleotides line up with TRBD2. This CDR3 has 15 amino acids. V shed 2 bases and J 7 bases; nucleotides not matched to a gene: 7. Germline V gene sequence: CDR1 MNHEY, CDR2 SVGAGI.

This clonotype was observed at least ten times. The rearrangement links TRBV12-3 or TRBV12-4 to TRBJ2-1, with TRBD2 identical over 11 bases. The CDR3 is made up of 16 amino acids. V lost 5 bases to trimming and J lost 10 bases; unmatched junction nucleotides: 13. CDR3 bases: TGTGCCAGCAGTGCCTACTTAGCGGGAGGGCCTCAGGAGCAGTTCTTC. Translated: CASSAYLAGGPQEQFF.

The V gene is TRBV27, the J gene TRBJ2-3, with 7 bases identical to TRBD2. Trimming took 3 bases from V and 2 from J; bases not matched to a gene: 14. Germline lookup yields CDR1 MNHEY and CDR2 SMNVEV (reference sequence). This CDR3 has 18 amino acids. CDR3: CASSFVMAGERDTDTQYF. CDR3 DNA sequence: TGTGCCAGCAGTTTTGTAATGGCGGGAGAGAGGGACACAGATACGCAGTATTTT.

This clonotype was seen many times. CDR3: CASRPGTEGEKLFF. The CDR3 region has the DNA TGCGCCAGCAGACCCGGGACAGAAGGTGAAAAACTGTTTTTT. This rearrangement joins TRBV5-1 to TRBJ1-4; 7 nucleotides agree with TRBD1. The CDR3 covers 14 residues. Germline V gives CDR1 SGHRS, CDR2 YFSETQ. The ends lost 5 bases at V and 7 bases at J; junction bases unmatched: 8.

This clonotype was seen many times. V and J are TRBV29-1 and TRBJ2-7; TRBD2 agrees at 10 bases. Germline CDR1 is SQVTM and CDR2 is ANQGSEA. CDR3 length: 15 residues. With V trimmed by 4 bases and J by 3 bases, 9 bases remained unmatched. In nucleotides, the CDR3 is TGCAGCGTTGTGTCTAGCGGGAGTAAGGTCTACGAGCAGTACTTC. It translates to CSVVSSGSKVYEQYF.

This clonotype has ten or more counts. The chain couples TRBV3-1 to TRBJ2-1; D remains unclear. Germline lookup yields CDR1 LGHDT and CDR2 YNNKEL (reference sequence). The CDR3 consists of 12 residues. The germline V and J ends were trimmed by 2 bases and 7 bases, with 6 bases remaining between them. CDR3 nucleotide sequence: TGTGCCAGCAGCCAATCAGAGAATGAGCAGTTCTTC. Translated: CASSQSENEQFF.

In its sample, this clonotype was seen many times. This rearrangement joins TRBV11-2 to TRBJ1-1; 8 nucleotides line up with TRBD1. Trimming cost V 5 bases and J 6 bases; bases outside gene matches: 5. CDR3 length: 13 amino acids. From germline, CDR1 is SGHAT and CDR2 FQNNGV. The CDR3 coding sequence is TGTGCCAGCAGCCCAGGGACAGGCGCTGAAGCTTTCTTT. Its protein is CASSPGTGAEAFF.

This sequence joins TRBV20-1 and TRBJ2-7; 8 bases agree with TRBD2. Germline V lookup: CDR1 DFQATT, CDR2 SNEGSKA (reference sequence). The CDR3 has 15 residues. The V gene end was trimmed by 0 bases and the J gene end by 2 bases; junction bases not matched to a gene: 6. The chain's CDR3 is CSARDYRGGTYEQYF. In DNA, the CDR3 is TGCAGTGCTAGAGATTATCGGGGGGGCACCTACGAGCAGTACTTC.

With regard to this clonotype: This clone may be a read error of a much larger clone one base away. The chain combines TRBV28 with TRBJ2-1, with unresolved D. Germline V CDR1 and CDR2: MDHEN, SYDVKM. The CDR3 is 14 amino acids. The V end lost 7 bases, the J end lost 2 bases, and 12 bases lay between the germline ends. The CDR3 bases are TGTGCCAGCAACGTCGGAAGCCCCTACAATGAGCAGTTCTTC. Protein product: CASNVGSPYNEQFF.

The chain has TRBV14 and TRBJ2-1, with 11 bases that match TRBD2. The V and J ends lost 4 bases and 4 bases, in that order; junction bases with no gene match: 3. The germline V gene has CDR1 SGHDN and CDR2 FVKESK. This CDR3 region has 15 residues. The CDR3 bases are TGTGCCAGCAGCCGAATAGCGGGAGGGTACAATGAGCAGTTCTTC. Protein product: CASSRIAGGYNEQFF.

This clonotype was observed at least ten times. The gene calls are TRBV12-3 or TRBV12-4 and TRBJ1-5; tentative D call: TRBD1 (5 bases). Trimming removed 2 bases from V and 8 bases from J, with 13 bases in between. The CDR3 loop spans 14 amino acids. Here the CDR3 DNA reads TGTGCCAGCAGTTTACGGGACGGGGGAAAGCCCCAGCATTTT. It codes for CASSLRDGGKPQHF.

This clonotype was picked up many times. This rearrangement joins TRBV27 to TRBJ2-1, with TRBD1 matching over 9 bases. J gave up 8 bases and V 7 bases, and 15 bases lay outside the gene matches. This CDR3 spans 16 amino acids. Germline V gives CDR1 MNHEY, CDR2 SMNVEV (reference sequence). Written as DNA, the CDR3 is TGTGCCAGCAAAACGATCTTACAGGGGGCAGGCGATGAGCAGTTCTTC. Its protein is CASKTILQGAGDEQFF.

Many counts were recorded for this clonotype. In DNA form, the CDR3 reads TGTGCCAGCAGTCAGACTCGGACTAGCGGAAACCCTTCCTACAATGAGCAGTTCTTC. Its protein product is CASSQTRTSGNPSYNEQFF. The J gene is TRBJ2-1, the V gene TRBV2; 10 nucleotides align to TRBD2. Unmatched junction bases numbered 14, after V lost 5 bases and J lost 1 base. Germline CDR1 SNHLY, CDR2 FYNNEI. The CDR3 runs 19 residues.

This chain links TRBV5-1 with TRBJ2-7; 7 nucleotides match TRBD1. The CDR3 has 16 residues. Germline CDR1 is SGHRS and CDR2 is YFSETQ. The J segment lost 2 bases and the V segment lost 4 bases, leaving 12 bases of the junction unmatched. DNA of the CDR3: TGCGCCAGCAGCCCACTCCCGGGACAGAATACCTACGAGCAGTACTTC. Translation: CASSPLPGQNTYEQYF.

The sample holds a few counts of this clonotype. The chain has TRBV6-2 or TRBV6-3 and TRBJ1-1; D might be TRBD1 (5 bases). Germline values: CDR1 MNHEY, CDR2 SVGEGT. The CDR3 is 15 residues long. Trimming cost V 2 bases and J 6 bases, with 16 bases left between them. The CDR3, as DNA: TGTGCCAGCAGTTACGGGGGAGGGGTGGGTGCTGAAGCTTTCTTT. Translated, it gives CASSYGGGVGAEAFF.

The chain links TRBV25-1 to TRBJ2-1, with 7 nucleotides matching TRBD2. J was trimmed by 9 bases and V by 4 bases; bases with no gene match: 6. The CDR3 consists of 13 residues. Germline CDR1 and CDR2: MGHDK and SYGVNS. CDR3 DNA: TGTGCCAGCAGTGGGGGGGGGGTCACTGAGCAGTTCTTC. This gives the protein CASSGGGVTEQFF.

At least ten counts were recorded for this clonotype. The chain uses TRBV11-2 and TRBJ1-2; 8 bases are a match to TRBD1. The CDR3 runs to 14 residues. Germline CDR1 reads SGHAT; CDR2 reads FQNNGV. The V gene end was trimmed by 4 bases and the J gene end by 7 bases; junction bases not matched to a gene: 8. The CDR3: CASSSDDRGPGYTF. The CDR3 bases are TGTGCCAGCAGCTCCGACGACAGGGGACCTGGCTACACCTTC.

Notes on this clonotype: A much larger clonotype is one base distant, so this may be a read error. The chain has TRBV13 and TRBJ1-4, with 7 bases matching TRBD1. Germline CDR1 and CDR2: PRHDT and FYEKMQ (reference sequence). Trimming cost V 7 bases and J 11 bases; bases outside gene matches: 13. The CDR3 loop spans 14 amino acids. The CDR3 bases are TGTGCCAGCACCGAAACCCGGACAGGCGGGAAACTGTTTTTT. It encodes CASTETRTGGKLFF.

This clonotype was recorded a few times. CDR3 region: CASSRTLFATNEKLFF. The CDR3, as DNA: TGTGCCAGCAGCCGGACACTATTTGCAACTAATGAAAAACTGTTTTTT. This rearrangement joins TRBV6-2 or TRBV6-3 to TRBJ1-4, with a possible D match to TRBD1 (5 bases). Germline V gene sequence: CDR1 MNHEY, CDR2 SVGEGT. The CDR3 runs to 16 residues. V dropped 6 bases and J dropped 0 bases, with 14 bases sitting between them.

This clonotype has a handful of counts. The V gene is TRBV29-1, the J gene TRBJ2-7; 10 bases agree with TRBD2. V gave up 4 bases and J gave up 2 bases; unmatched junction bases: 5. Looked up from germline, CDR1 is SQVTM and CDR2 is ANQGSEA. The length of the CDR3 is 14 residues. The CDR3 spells CSVASGSPTYEQYF. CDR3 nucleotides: TGCAGCGTTGCTAGCGGGAGTCCCACCTACGAGCAGTACTTC.

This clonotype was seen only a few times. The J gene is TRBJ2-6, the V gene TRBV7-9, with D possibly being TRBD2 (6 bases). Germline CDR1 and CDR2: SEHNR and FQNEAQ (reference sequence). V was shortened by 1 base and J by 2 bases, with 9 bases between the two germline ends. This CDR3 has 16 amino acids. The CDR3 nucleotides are TGTGCCAGCAGCTTAGGTGGGACTCCTGGGGCCAACGTCCTGACTTTC. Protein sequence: CASSLGGTPGANVLTF.

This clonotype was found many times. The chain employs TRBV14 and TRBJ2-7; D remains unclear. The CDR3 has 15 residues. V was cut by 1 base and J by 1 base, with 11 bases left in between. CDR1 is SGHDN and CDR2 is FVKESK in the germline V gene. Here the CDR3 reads CASSQGLRRSYEQYF. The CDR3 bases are TGTGCCAGCAGCCAAGGGCTGCGGAGATCCTACGAGCAGTACTTC. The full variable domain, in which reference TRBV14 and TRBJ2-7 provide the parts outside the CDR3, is EAGVTQFPSHSVIEKGQTVTLRCDPISGHDNLYWYRRVMGKEIKFLLHFVKESKQDESGMPNNRFLAERTGGTYSTLKVQPAELEDSGVYFCASSQGLRRSYEQYFGPGTRLTVT.

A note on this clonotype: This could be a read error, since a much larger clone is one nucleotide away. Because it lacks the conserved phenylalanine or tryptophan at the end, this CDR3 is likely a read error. CDR3 sequence reads: CASSYSRAAGLTDTQYL. Written as DNA, the CDR3 is TGTGCCAGCAGTTACTCGAGGGCAGCGGGCCTGACAGATACGCAGTATCTT. The chain uses TRBV6-6 and TRBJ2-3, with TRBD2 as a possible D gene (6 bases). The CDR3 loop spans 17 amino acids. CDR1 MNHNY and CDR2 SVGAGI come from the germline V gene (reference sequence). Trimming took off 0 bases at V and 3 bases at J, with 16 bases between the two ends.